These 24 T cell receptor beta chains were sequenced from one sample in a study of T cell clusters in autoimmune cytopenias. TRB amplification used roughly 250 ng of peripheral blood genomic DNA. One tube held mixed TRB-A and TRB-B primer pools for touch-down PCR. No DNA is given; TCRdb re-called the multiplex PCR reads and lists each CDR3 protein once. This sample contains roughly 12,000 distinct CDR3 sequences. The sequenced material came from peripheral blood. Receptor source: a human donor with an autoimmune cytopenia or autoimmune hepatitis (not recorded which).

This clonotype is medium-sized by frequency. V gene TRBV19 combines with J gene TRBJ2-1; TCRdb's assignment of TRBD2 cannot be checked, as there is no DNA. Germline V gene lookup returns CDR1 LNHDA and CDR2 SQIVND (reference sequence). The CDR3 extends over 16 amino acids. This CDR3 is CASRAGSGNSYNEQFF.

The CDR3 spells CASRTGTENTEAFF. The V gene is TRBV6-5, the J gene TRBJ1-1; absent DNA, TCRdb's TRBD1 call cannot be checked. The V gene's germline CDR1 is MNHEY and CDR2 SVGAGI. The CDR3 runs to 14 residues.

This chain uses TRBV5-1 with TRBJ2-2; TCRdb's D gene call, TRBD2, goes unchecked for lack of DNA. CDR1 SGHRS and CDR2 YFSETQ come from the germline V gene. The CDR3 sequence is 16 residues long. The CDR3 reads CASSSRGSGDTGELFF.

This chain uses TRBV19 with TRBJ1-6; checking the TCRdb D call of TRBD1 is not possible without DNA. From germline, CDR1 is LNHDA and CDR2 SQIVND (reference sequence). The CDR3 has 17 amino acids. The CDR3 spells CASTPARGTGLNSPLHF.

This chain connects TRBV19 to TRBJ2-1; TCRdb names TRBD2, which stays unverified in the absence of DNA. The CDR3 has 14 residues. CDR1 LNHDA and CDR2 SQIVND come from the germline V gene (reference sequence). CDR3 region: CATGGVGIYNEQFF.

This clonotype is classed as medium-sized by frequency. The rearrangement uses TRBV15 and TRBJ2-3; no DNA is available, so the TRBD1 call from TCRdb remains unchecked. CDR1 and CDR2 (germline): LNHNV, YYDKDF (reference sequence). The CDR3 covers 17 residues. CDR3 residues: CATSRETPLGGADTQYF.

This sequence joins TRBV27 and TRBJ1-1; TCRdb gives TRBD1 as the D gene, but with no DNA this cannot be confirmed. Germline V lookup: CDR1 MNHEY, CDR2 SMNVEV (reference sequence). The CDR3 totals 14 residues. The CDR3 is CASSFSAQNTEAFF.

The V and J genes are TRBV6-2 or TRBV6-3 and TRBJ2-3; the D call of TRBD1 rests on TCRdb alone, since no DNA is present to check it. Germline V gives CDR1 MNHEY, CDR2 SVGEGT. This CDR3 is built from 16 residues. CDR3 residues: CASKKPPLGYGDTQYF.

V gene TRBV19 combines with J gene TRBJ2-1; TCRdb's assignment of TRBD2 cannot be checked, as there is no DNA. This CDR3 contains 12 residues. Looked up from germline, CDR1 is LNHDA and CDR2 is SQIVND (reference sequence). The CDR3 protein is CASSLPGLEQFF. The full variable domain, with the rest looked up from reference TRBV19 and TRBJ2-1, is DGGITQSPKYLFRKEGQNVTLSCEQNLNHDAMYWYRQDPGQGLRLIYYSQIVNDFQKGDIAEGYSVSREKKESFPLTVTSAQKNPTAFYLCASSLPGLEQFFGPGTRLTVL.

The rearrangement uses TRBV27 and TRBJ2-3. This CDR3 comprises 13 residues. CDR1 MNHEY and CDR2 SMNVEV come from the germline V gene (reference sequence). The CDR3 loop is CASSSYNTDTQYF.

Measured by frequency, this clonotype is medium-sized (0.01 to 0.1%). The chain employs TRBV29-1 and TRBJ1-2; TCRdb picks TRBD1, but there is no DNA to check that call. Germline CDR1 and CDR2: SQVTM and ANQGSEA. This CDR3 region has 12 residues. The CDR3 protein is CSVTGQGVGYTF. The whole variable domain, filled in from reference TRBV29-1 and TRBJ1-2, reads SAVISQKPSRDICQRGTSLTIQCQVDSQVTMMFWYRQQPGQSLTLIATANQGSEATYESGFVIDKFPISRPNLTFSTLTVSNMSPEDSSIYLCSVTGQGVGYTFGSGTRLTVV.

V is TRBV18 and J is TRBJ1-5. Germline V gene lookup returns CDR1 KGHSH and CDR2 LQKENI. The CDR3 covers 13 residues. The chain's CDR3 is CASSPGGNQPQHF.

The chain's CDR3 is CASSPGLGQGFRTGELFF. The gene calls are TRBV7-9 and TRBJ2-2; without DNA, the TCRdb call of TRBD1 cannot be checked. This CDR3 spans 18 amino acids. The V gene's germline CDR1 is SEHNR and CDR2 FQNEAQ (reference sequence).

The chain joins TRBV6-5 to TRBJ2-5; TCRdb designates TRBD2, a call that cannot be tested without DNA. Germline CDR1 is MNHEY and CDR2 is SVGAGI. The length of the CDR3 is 16 residues. CDR3: CASSSGLDHGAETQYF.

The rearrangement joins TRBV6-5 to TRBJ2-1; TCRdb lists TRBD2, though no DNA is available to test this call. Germline CDR1 and CDR2: MNHEY and SVGAGI. This CDR3 region has 14 residues. This CDR3 is CASIPSESYNEQFF.

The rearrangement joins TRBV6-6 to TRBJ1-2. Per germline, CDR1 MNHNY and CDR2 SVGAGI (reference sequence). This CDR3 has 15 amino acids. This chain's CDR3 is CASSYSKGFTYGYTF.

V gene TRBV5-4 combines with J gene TRBJ2-1; no DNA is available, so the TRBD2 call from TCRdb remains unchecked. The CDR3 spans 16 residues. From germline, CDR1 is SGHNT and CDR2 YYREEE (reference sequence). The CDR3 sequence: CASSLVATSGRDEQFF.

This rearrangement joins TRBV6-2 or TRBV6-3 to TRBJ1-1. The CDR3 spans 11 residues. Germline V gene lookup returns CDR1 MNHEY and CDR2 SVGEGT. The CDR3 spells CASNDWTEAFF.

V and J are TRBV5-1 and TRBJ2-5. Germline-derived CDR1 and CDR2 are SGHRS and YFSETQ. This CDR3 is built from 15 residues. The CDR3 loop reads CASSLVQQAQETQYF.

V and J are TRBV5-4 and TRBJ2-3; TCRdb selects TRBD1, and the lack of DNA leaves this call unchecked. Germline CDR1 is SGHNT and CDR2 is YYREEE (reference sequence). CDR3 size: 14 residues. This CDR3 is CASSLGQGWDTQYF.

The chain joins TRBV7-9 to TRBJ2-2; the TRBD2 assignment by TCRdb is unverifiable without DNA. The germline CDR1 and CDR2 sequences are SEHNR and FQNEAQ (reference sequence). This CDR3 has 17 residues. CDR3 in amino acids: CASRTEWTSGFGGELFF.

This rearrangement joins TRBV6-2 or TRBV6-3 to TRBJ1-1. From germline, CDR1 is MNHEY and CDR2 SVGEGT. This CDR3 spans 19 amino acids. This chain's CDR3 is CASSEAQAGEVGMDTEAFF.

V gene TRBV6-2 or TRBV6-3 combines with J gene TRBJ2-5; without DNA, the TCRdb call of TRBD1 cannot be checked. The CDR3 is 12 amino acids. From germline, CDR1 is MNHEY and CDR2 SVGEGT. The CDR3 sequence is CASSGAEETQYF.

This chain links TRBV19 with TRBJ2-1. The CDR3 consists of 14 residues. From germline, CDR1 is LNHDA and CDR2 SQIVND (reference sequence). CDR3 loop: CASRPDQLYNEQFF.